Shown below are 21 T cell receptor beta chains from a single sample sequenced in a study of blood T cell repertoires in COVID-19. Sequenced by immunoSEQ multiplex PCR; TCRdb stores in-frame clones only, minus some. Altogether about 84,000 clones are present, 65% to 85% being singletons, with the ten largest covering 25% to 35%. Sequenced input: peripheral blood. The receptors originated from an elderly woman with acute or convalescent COVID-19.

CDR3 in DNA: TGTGCCACCAGTGACCCCGCCTCAGTCAATGAGCAGTTCTTC. This gives the protein CATSDPASVNEQFF. The chain carries TRBV24-1 and TRBJ2-1; no firm D call. The germline V gene has CDR1 KGHDR and CDR2 SFDVKD. CDR3 length: 14 residues. V was trimmed by 4 bases and J by 6 bases, leaving 12 bases between them.

A word on this clone: This CDR3 is also generated by other DNA sequences in the sample. The chain is built from TRBV19 and TRBJ2-3; a possible D gene is TRBD2 (6 bases). This CDR3 region has 13 residues. CDR1 LNHDA and CDR2 SQIVND come from the germline V gene (reference sequence). V was trimmed by 6 bases and J by 3 bases, leaving 10 bases between them. The CDR3 protein is CASSTSGTDTQYF. The CDR3 region has the DNA TGTGCCAGTAGCACCAGCGGGACAGATACGCAGTATTTT.

The chain employs TRBV7-8 and TRBJ2-1; a weak D match, TRBD2 (6 bases). Germline lookup yields CDR1 SGHVS and CDR2 FQNEAQ. The CDR3 covers 15 residues. V was pared by 8 bases and J by 4 bases, with 18 bases between. CDR3 DNA: TGTGCCAGCCAAACCGGGAGATCCCCTTACAATGAGCAGTTCTTC. Its protein is CASQTGRSPYNEQFF. The full variable domain, completed using reference TRBV7-8 and TRBJ2-1, is GAGVSQSPRYKVAKRGQDVALRCDPISGHVSLFWYQQALGQGPEFLTYFQNEAQLDKSGLPSDRFFAERPEGSVSTLKIQRTQQEDSAVYLCASQTGRSPYNEQFFGPGTRLTVL.

V is TRBV5-1 and J is TRBJ2-7; 7 nucleotides match TRBD2. Germline V gene sequence: CDR1 SGHRS, CDR2 YFSETQ. CDR3 length: 14 amino acids. Losses at the gene ends were 1 base for V and 1 base for J; bases not matched to a gene: 2. The CDR3: CASSLSGGSYEQYF. The DNA of the CDR3 is TGCGCCAGCAGCTTGTCGGGAGGTTCCTACGAGCAGTACTTC.

V gene TRBV7-9 combines with J gene TRBJ2-7, with TRBD1 identical over 9 bases. CDR3 size: 16 residues. The V gene end was trimmed by 3 bases and the J gene end by 3 bases; junction bases not matched to a gene: 9. The V gene's germline CDR1 is SEHNR and CDR2 FQNEAQ (reference sequence). CDR3 amino acids: CASSFPDWTGVYEQYF. The CDR3 nucleotides are TGTGCCAGCAGCTTCCCCGACTGGACAGGGGTCTACGAGCAGTACTTC.

The rearrangement joins TRBV5-8 to TRBJ1-2; 8 bases agree with TRBD1. V dropped 6 bases and J dropped 3; count of bases not matched to a gene: 13. This CDR3 has 16 residues. CDR1 and CDR2 from the germline V gene are SGHTS and YDEGEE. For the CDR3, the DNA is TGTGCCAGCACCCTGGCAGGGGGCGTACGGGACTATGGCTACACCTTC. Residues: CASTLAGGVRDYGYTF. The full variable domain, completed using reference TRBV5-8 and TRBJ1-2, is EAGVTQSPTHLIKTRGQQATLRCSPISGHTSVYWYQQALGLGLQFLLWYDEGEERNRGNFPPRFSGRQFPNYSSELNVNALELEDSALYLCASTLAGGVRDYGYTFGSGTRLTVV.

This chain joins TRBV28 and TRBJ2-7, with a weak D call TRBD2 (6 bases). The CDR3 is made up of 16 amino acids. The germline V gene encodes CDR1 MDHEN and CDR2 SYDVKM. V lost 9 bases to trimming and J lost 1 base, with 22 bases between them. The CDR3 sequence is CASGGGPFRGSYEQYF. The CDR3 DNA is TGTGCCAGTGGGGGAGGTCCGTTTAGGGGATCCTACGAGCAGTACTTC.

The chain combines TRBV12-5 with TRBJ2-3; a possible D gene is TRBD1 (7 bases). Germline assignment: CDR1 LGHNT and CDR2 FRNRAP. This CDR3 comprises 14 residues. Deletions cut 6 bases from V and 2 bases from J, with 12 bases between. In DNA form, the CDR3 reads TGTGCTAGTGGGCGGGACAGTCACACAGATACGCAGTATTTT. This codes for CASGRDSHTDTQYF.

This sequence joins TRBV9 and TRBJ1-5; D unclear. CDR3 length: 13 residues. The ends were cut back, 0 bases at V and 5 bases at J, with 6 bases in the middle. The V gene's germline CDR1 is SGDLS and CDR2 YYNGEE. DNA of the CDR3: TGTGCCAGCAGCGTAGCCCCGGATCAGCCCCAGCATTTT. Its translation is CASSVAPDQPQHF.

This clone turned up a few times. The chain joins TRBV7-9 to TRBJ2-3; 7 bases fit TRBD1. The CDR3 loop spans 14 amino acids. Per germline, CDR1 SEHNR and CDR2 FQNEAQ (reference sequence). The junction had 4 bases not matched to a gene; V was cut back by 5 bases and J by 2 bases. DNA of the CDR3: TGTGCCAGCAGCCCGACAGGGTACACAGATACGCAGTATTTT. Translated, it gives CASSPTGYTDTQYF.

The chain combines TRBV10-1 with TRBJ2-2; D remains ambiguous. The CDR3 has 12 amino acids. Trimming stripped 4 bases from V and 3 bases from J, with 3 bases between. The germline CDR1 and CDR2 sequences are WNHNN and SYGVQD (reference sequence). The CDR3 nucleotides are TGCGCCAGCAGTGCGTACACCGGGGAGCTGTTTTTT. Its protein product is CASSAYTGELFF.

The J gene is TRBJ2-4, the V gene TRBV7-2; 14 nucleotides agree with TRBD2. CDR3 length: 15 amino acids. CDR1 SGHTA and CDR2 FQGNSA come from the germline V gene. V lost 4 bases, J lost 9 bases, and 5 bases stayed unmatched. This CDR3 reads CASSSGLAGGGIQYF. The DNA of the CDR3 is TGTGCCAGCAGCTCAGGACTAGCGGGAGGAGGCATTCAGTACTTC.

The chain is built from TRBV21-1 and TRBJ2-1; the listed D gene, TRBD2, was not tested against the DNA. TRBV21-1 is termed a pseudogene. This CDR3 has 22 residues. The CDR3 DNA reads as TGTGCCAGCAGCACGCGGTGGGGTACAAAAAAAACGTTAGCGGGGGTAGACAATGAGCAGTTCTTC. This gives the protein CASSTRWGTKKTLAGVDNEQFF.

The gene calls are TRBV10-3 and TRBJ2-7; TRBD1 matches at 7 bases. CDR3 length: 14 residues. Unmatched junction bases numbered 10, after V lost 9 bases and J lost 2 bases. Germline CDR1 reads ENHRY; CDR2 reads SYGVKD. CDR3 sequence reads: CAISVRDSAYEQYF. DNA for the CDR3: TGTGCCATTTCTGTCCGGGACAGTGCCTACGAGCAGTACTTC.

The rearrangement links TRBV6-1 to TRBJ2-2, with TRBD2 matching 8 bases. This CDR3 spans 16 amino acids. Germline values: CDR1 MNHNS, CDR2 SASEGT. V shed 0 bases and J 3 bases; nucleotides not matched to a gene: 3. CDR3 sequence reads: CASSEATGGDTGELFF. CDR3 in DNA: TGTGCCAGCAGTGAAGCGACCGGGGGGGACACCGGGGAGCTGTTTTTT.

This clone was found once. The chain uses TRBV20-1 and TRBJ2-7, with 7 bases fitting TRBD2. Germline V gene sequence: CDR1 DFQATT, CDR2 SNEGSKA (reference sequence). The CDR3 is made up of 14 amino acids. V dropped 3 bases and J dropped 3; count of bases not matched to a gene: 8. The CDR3 sequence: CSASEASGYYEQYF. Written as DNA, the CDR3 is TGCAGTGCTAGTGAGGCTAGCGGTTACTACGAGCAGTACTTC.

The chain joins TRBV3-1 (or the pseudogene TRBV3-2) to TRBJ1-2, with D perhaps matching TRBD1 (6 bases). Germline-derived CDR1 and CDR2 are LGHDT and YNNKEL (reference sequence). The CDR3 runs to 16 residues. Trimming removed 1 base at V and 4 bases at J, with 16 bases between. CDR3 sequence reads: CASSQGAGDLLYGYTF. For the CDR3, the DNA is TGTGCCAGCAGCCAAGGGGCAGGGGACCTCCTCTATGGCTACACCTTC.

The chain links TRBV6-6 to TRBJ2-5, with D possibly being TRBD2 (5 bases). Germline values: CDR1 MNHNY, CDR2 SVGAGI (reference sequence). This CDR3 contains 15 residues. Between the trimmed V and J ends, which lost 2 bases and 4 bases, there was a span of 14 bases. CDR3 coding DNA: TGTGCCAGCAGTTACCAGCGGACGGGAACAGAGACCCAGTACTTC. It is translated as CASSYQRTGTETQYF.

This rearrangement joins TRBV5-1 to TRBJ2-6; D unclear. V lost 0 bases and J lost 0, with 7 bases in between. The CDR3 loop spans 16 amino acids. The germline gives CDR1 SGHRS, CDR2 YFSETQ. The chain's CDR3 is CASSLGHRSGANVLTF. The CDR3 DNA reads as TGCGCCAGCAGCTTGGGGCACCGCTCTGGGGCCAACGTCCTGACTTTC.

The genes are TRBV24-1 and TRBJ2-1, with TRBD2 matching over 10 bases. Germline CDR1 reads KGHDR; CDR2 reads SFDVKD. The CDR3 is made up of 16 amino acids. After removal of 4 bases from V and 4 bases from J, the junction contained 6 bases not matched to a gene. The DNA of the CDR3 is TGTGCCACCAGTGAGCCTAGCGGGGGTCAATACAATGAGCAGTTCTTC. Encoded protein: CATSEPSGGQYNEQFF.

The V gene is TRBV6-2 or TRBV6-3, the J gene TRBJ2-1; D perhaps matches TRBD2 (7 bases). Trimming pared 0 bases from V and 6 bases from J, leaving 9 bases between. This CDR3 contains 14 residues. Germline lookup yields CDR1 MNHEY and CDR2 SVGEGT. DNA for the CDR3: TGTGCCAGCAGTTACTCGGGGGGGGCCAATGAGCAGTTCTTC. Residues: CASSYSGGANEQFF.